This T cell receptor (beta chain) was sequenced in a study of T cells in Graves' hyperthyroidism and ophthalmopathy (dated by TCRdb to the late 2010s). Background on the whole study: Peripheral blood was collected at initial diagnosis, before any treatment. Thyroid tissue and blood T-cell repertoires from six Graves' hyperthyroidism patients were also compared in the study. TCR Vbeta CDR3 sequencing of roughly 140 peripheral blood samples (under 45 ophthalmopathy, about 74 hyperthyroidism and approximately 17 progressor patients) is reported in the paper. Prospective prediction of ophthalmopathy was tested in an independent validation cohort consisting of some 20 hyperthyroidism patients and some 15 patients who later progressed to ophthalmopathy. TCR V-J signatures able to tell the groups apart were searched for in a discovery cohort of 90 to 100 patients, of whom 40 to 45 had Graves' ophthalmopathy and roughly 57 had stable Graves' hyperthyroidism. After blood sampling, hyperthyroidism patients were treated with methimazole at a starting dose of 30 mg daily, and ophthalmopathy patients were treated with high-dose intravenous methylprednisolone. For training and testing, the 100 or so patients in the discovery cohort were randomly divided in a 7:3 ratio. What the research found in general, with its limitations: Most expanded thyroid clonotypes (frequency above 0.001) were also detected in blood, suggesting blood repertoires may reflect thyroid immune responses. Sample size was not statistically predetermined, and investigators were not blinded to group allocation. During validation, the model predicted progression to ophthalmopathy a median of approximately six months ahead of onset, with around 65% sensitivity and about 72% specificity. In cross-validation, a model built on a 13 V-J signature told ophthalmopathy apart from stable hyperthyroidism with about 90% sensitivity and 81% to 82% specificity, and in testing the same model reached 80%/75%.

Stable Graves' hyperthyroidism was defined as no progression to ophthalmopathy during 18 months of follow-up. Hyperthyroidism patients were newly diagnosed, had a disease duration of under 2 months, and were aged 18 to 65 years. Exclusion was applied to patients with uncontrolled infections, other autoimmune diseases, pregnancy or lactation. Diagnoses were established on the basis of clinical symptoms, serum thyroxine and TRAb, thyroid ultrasound, and orbital computed tomography. Ficoll-Paque density gradient centrifugation was used to isolate PBMCs from under 11 ml of fresh peripheral blood. Total RNA was extracted with Trizol reagent, and quality was checked on an Agilent 2100 Bioanalyzer. Amplification of TCR beta CDR3 regions was carried out from RNA transcripts. The first round of RT-PCR for the TCR CDR3 was performed with the HTBI primer set and the Qiagen OneStep RT-PCR kit. A second multiplex PCR round built the libraries, followed by size selection and purification. Sequencing of the libraries was done on an Illumina HiSeq2000 using paired-end 100 bp reads. As for how the authors treated the data: Raw data were processed with SOAPnuke, discarding reads with adapters, uncalled bases, mean Phred below 15, or no exact constant-primer or identifier match. High-quality paired reads were merged using COPE v1.2.5, and each unique nucleotide sequence was defined as a clonotype. MiTCR v1.1 was used to align clonotypes to the IMGT TRBV, TRBD and TRBJ reference segments. The analysis was restricted to V-J combinations with a frequency above 0.0001, which together covered 99% to 99.2% of the repertoires. A TCS score was defined as the ratio between F50 (clonal expansion) and ExV (chaos), using BLOSUM62-based TCRdist between CDR3 peptides within each V-J. Welch's t-statistics and random forest reduced some 510 V-J features to 13, which were used in a naive Bayes classifier (R e1071). TCRdb's own reprocessing of the public reads used fastp at Q25 and MiXCR and kept productive beta chains. Merged by CDR3 protein, the rows form single entries marked with the most common genes and DNA. The V and J calls, along with clone size, are taken from TCRdb and not from the paper's own processing. The sample profile shows about 400,000 distinct CDR3 sequences; roughly 13% of them were found once. The ten largest clones capture 5% to 6% of the sample.

This clonotype showed up many times. Its recognized antigen is unknown. Base-call qualities are not available, and no considerably larger clone is one nucleotide away. The junction carries 10 bases between V and J, which are trimmed by 3 bases and 7 bases respectively. The CDR3 runs 12 residues from the cysteine to the phenylalanine. Just the 36-base CDR3 DNA is kept, in frame starting at base 1. Sample: blood. The rearrangement joined TRBV12-3 or TRBV12-4 to TRBJ2-7; a confident D gene designation cannot be given. This TCR was sampled from a woman between 18 and 29 years old with Graves' hyperthyroidism. CDR3 protein: CASSFPSREQYF. The bases read TGTGCCAGCAGTTTTCCGTCCAGGGAGCAGTACTTC.